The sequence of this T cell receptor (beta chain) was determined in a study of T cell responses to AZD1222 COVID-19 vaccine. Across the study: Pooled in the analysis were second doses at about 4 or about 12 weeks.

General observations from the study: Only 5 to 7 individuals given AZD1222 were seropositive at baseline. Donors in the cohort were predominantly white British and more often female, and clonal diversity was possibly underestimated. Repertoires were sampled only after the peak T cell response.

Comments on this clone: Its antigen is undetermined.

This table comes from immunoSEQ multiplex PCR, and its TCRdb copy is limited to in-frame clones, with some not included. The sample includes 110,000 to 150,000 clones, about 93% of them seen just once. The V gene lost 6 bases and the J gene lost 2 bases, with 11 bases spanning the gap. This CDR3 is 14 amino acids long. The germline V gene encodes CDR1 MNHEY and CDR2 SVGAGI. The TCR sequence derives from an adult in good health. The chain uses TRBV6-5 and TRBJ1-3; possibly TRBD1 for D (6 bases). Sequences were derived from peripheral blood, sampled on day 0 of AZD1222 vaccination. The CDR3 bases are TGTGCCAGCAGGCTACAGGGACCTGGAAACACCATATATTTT. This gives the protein CASRLQGPGNTIYF.